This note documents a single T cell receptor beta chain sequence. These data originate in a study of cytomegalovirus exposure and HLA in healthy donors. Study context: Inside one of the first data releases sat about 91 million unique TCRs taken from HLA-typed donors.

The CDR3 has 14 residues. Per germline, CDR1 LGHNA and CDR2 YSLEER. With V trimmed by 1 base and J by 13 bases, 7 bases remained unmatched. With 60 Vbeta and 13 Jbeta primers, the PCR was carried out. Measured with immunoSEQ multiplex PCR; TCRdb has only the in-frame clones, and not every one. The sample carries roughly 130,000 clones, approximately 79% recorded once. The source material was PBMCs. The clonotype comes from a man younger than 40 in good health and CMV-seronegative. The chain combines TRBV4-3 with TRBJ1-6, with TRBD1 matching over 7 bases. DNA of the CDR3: TGCGCCAGCAGCCAAGGGACAGGTCGGTCCCCCCTCCACTTT. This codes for CASSQGTGRSPLHF.